The present T cell receptor (beta chain) was sequenced within a study of blood T cell repertoires in COVID-19. The wider study: Samples taken during acute and convalescent COVID-19 were collected in the United States, Italy and Spain. The cDNA or gDNA used as material had been derived from T cells, B-cell-depleted T cells, or PBMCs.

About this clone: The junction and the germline gene differ at one end; a read error may be behind it.

Per the study methods: Reference gene primer amplification yielded estimated nucleated cell counts. The repertoire was sequenced with immunoSEQ multiplex PCR; TCRdb's copy has only in-frame clones and lacks some. V and J calls and clone size come straight from that table; D and trimming were deduced from the DNA. Of some 45,000 clones listed, roughly 87% are singletons. Germline lookup yields CDR1 SGHKS and CDR2 YYEKEE (reference sequence). The CDR3 length is 15 residues. This receptor was taken from a woman aged 55-70 years with acute or convalescent COVID-19. The chain uses TRBV5-5 and TRBJ2-7; a possible D gene is TRBD2 (5 bases). The sequenced sample was peripheral blood. The CDR3 loop is CASSSYRENLYGQYF. DNA of the CDR3: TGTGCCAGCAGCAGTTACCGGGAAAACTTATACGGGCAGTACTTC.